This TCR beta chain comes out of a study of early T cells in non-severe SARS-CoV-2 infection. Study-level results: Anti-spike CD8 responses were favored in VDJdb matching, and private and CD4 specificities were missed.

V gave up 10 bases and J gave up 7 bases, with 16 bases separating them. The CDR3 is made up of 12 amino acids. Germline V lookup: CDR1 MNHEY, CDR2 SMNVEV (reference sequence). The protocol attached unique molecular identifiers to individual cDNA molecules. One entry per CDR3 protein, called by TCRdb with MiXCR from the 5' RACE reads. The sample has approximately 100,000 distinct CDR3 sequences, about 11% seen once. This clonotype was seen at least ten times. The antigen is undetermined. The chain recombines TRBV27 with TRBJ1-2; D ambiguous. Sequencing was performed on whole blood. This receptor was obtained from an adult who was a healthcare worker with PCR-confirmed SARS-CoV-2 infection or an uninfected control (not recorded which). The CDR3: CATFAPHSGYTF. The CDR3 bases are TGTGCCACCTTTGCGCCTCACTCTGGCTACACCTTC.